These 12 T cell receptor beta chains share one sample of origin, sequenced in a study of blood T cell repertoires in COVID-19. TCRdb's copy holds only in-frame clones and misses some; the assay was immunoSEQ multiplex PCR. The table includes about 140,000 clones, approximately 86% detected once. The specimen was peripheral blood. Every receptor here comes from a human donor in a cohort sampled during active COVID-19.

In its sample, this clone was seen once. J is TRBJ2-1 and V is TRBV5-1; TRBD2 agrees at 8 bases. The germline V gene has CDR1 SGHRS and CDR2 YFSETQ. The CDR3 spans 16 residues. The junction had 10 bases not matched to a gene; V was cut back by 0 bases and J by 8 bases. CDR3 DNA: TGCGCCAGCAGCTTGGGCGGGGGGCCCAAGGGCGATGAGCAGTTCTTC. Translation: CASSLGGGPKGDEQFF.

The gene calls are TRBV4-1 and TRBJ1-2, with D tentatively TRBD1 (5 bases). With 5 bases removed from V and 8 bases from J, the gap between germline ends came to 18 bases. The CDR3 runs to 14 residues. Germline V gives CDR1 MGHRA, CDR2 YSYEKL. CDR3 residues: CASSARVTGWGYTF. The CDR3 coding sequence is TGCGCCAGCAGCGCCAGGGTAACGGGCTGGGGCTACACCTTC.

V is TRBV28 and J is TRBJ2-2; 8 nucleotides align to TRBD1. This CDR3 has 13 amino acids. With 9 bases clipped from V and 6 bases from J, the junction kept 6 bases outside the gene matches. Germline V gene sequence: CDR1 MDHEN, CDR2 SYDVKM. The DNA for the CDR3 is TGTGCCAGTAACAGGGGGTATGCCGGGGAGCTGTTTTTT. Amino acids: CASNRGYAGELFF.

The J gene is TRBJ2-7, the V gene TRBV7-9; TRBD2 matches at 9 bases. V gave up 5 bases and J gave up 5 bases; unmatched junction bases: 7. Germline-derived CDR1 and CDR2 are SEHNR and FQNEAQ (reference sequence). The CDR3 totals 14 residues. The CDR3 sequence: CASSASGTSNEQYF. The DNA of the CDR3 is TGTGCCAGCAGCGCGTCCGGGACTAGCAACGAGCAGTACTTC.

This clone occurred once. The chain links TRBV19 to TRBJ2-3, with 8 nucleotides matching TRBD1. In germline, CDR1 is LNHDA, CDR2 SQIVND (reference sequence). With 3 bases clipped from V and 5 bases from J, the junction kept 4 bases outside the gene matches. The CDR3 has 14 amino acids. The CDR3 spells CASSIQTGGDTQYF. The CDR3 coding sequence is TGTGCCAGTAGTATCCAAACAGGGGGAGATACGCAGTATTTT. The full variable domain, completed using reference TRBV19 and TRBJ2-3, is DGGITQSPKYLFRKEGQNVTLSCEQNLNHDAMYWYRQDPGQGLRLIYYSQIVNDFQKGDIAEGYSVSREKKESFPLTVTSAQKNPTAFYLCASSIQTGGDTQYFGPGTRLTVL.

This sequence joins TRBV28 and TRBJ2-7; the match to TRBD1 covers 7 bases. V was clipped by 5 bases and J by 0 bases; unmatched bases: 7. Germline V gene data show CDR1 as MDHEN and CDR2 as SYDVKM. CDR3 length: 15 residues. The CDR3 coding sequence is TGTGCCAGCAGTCTCCCGGGGACAGCCTCCTACGAGCAGTACTTC. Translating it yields CASSLPGTASYEQYF.

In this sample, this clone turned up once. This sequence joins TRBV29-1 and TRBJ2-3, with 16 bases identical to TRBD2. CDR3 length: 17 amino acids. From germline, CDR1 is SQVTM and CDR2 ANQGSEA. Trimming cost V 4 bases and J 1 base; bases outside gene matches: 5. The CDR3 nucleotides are TGCAGCGTTGTAGGGACTAGCGGGAGGGCCGGCACAGATACGCAGTATTTT. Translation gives CSVVGTSGRAGTDTQYF.

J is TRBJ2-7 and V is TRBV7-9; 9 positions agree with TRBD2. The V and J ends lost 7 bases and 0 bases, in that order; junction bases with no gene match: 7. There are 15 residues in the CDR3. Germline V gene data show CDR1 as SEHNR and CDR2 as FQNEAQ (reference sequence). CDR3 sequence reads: CASTLGSGSSYEQYF. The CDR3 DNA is TGTGCCAGCACTCTAGGTAGCGGGAGCTCCTACGAGCAGTACTTC.

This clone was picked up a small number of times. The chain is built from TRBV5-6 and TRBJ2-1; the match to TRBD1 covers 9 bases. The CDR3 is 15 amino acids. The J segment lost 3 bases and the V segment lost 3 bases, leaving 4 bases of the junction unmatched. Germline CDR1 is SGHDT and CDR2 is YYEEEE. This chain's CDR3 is CASSWAGQGYNEQFF. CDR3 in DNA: TGTGCCAGCAGCTGGGCGGGACAGGGCTACAATGAGCAGTTCTTC.

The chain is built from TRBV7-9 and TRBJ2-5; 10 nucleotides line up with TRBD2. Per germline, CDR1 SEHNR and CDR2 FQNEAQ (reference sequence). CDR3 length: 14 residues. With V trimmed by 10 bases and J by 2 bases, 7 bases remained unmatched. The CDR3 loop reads CANGVAGGQETQYF. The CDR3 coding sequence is TGTGCCAACGGGGTAGCGGGGGGACAAGAGACCCAGTACTTC. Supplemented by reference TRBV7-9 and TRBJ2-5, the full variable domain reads DTGVSQNPRHKITKRGQNVTFRCDPISEHNRLYWYRQTLGQGPEFLTYFQNEAQLEKSRLLSDRFSAERPKGSFSTLEIQRTEQGDSAMYLCANGVAGGQETQYFGPGTRLLVL.

This CDR3 reads CASTERGSPPSTDTQYF. CDR3 in DNA: TGTGCCAGCACAGAGAGGGGGTCACCACCTTCCACAGATACGCAGTATTTT. The chain combines TRBV28 with TRBJ2-3, with TRBD1 as a possible D gene (6 bases). The germline V gene encodes CDR1 MDHEN and CDR2 SYDVKM. Trimming left V 7 bases short and J 2 bases short, with 22 bases between. The CDR3 length is 17 residues.

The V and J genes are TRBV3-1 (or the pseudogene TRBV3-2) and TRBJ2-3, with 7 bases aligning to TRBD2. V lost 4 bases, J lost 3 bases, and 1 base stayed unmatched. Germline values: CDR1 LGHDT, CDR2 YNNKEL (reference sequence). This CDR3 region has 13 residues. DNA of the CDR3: TGTGCCAGCAGCCGGGGGGGGACAGATACGCAGTATTTT. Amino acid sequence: CASSRGGTDTQYF.